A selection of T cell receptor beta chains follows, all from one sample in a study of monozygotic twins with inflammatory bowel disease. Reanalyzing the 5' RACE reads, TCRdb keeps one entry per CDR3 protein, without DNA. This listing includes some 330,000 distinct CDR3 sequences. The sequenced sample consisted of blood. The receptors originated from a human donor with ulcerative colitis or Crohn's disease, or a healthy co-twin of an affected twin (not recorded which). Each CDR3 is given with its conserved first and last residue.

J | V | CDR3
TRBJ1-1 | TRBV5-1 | CASSRQGDPANTEAFF
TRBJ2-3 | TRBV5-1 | CASSLVSGSSITDTQYF
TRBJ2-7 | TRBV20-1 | CSARPVGEQYF
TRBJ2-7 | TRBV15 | CATSGGGSRYEQYF
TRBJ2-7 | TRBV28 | CASTGPMVYEQYF
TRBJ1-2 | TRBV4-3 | CASSQDGDSRRYYGYTF
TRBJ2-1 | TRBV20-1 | CSAPRTGVYNEQFF
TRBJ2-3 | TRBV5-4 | CASSWGLAGGRTDTQYF
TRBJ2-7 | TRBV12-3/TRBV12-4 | CASGQRNGYEQYF
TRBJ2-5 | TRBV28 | CASRSSVAGGAQYF
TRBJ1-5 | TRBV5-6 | CASSLQHSNQPQHF
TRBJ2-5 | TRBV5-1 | CASSRGQGFETQYF
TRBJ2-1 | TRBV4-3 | CASKPGSSYNEQFF
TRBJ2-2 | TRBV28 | CASRPYRGPNTGELFF
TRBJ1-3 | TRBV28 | CALGQAGDTIYF
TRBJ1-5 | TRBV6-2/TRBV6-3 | CASSYSMDRGLWSNQPQHF
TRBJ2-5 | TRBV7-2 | CASSLVLAGGNRETQYF
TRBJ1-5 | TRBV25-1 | CASSATGPGYQPQHF
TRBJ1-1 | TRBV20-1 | CSARDLNTEAFF
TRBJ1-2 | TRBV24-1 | CATSDFAGPPYGYTF
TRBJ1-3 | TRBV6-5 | CASSYSILGTGNTIYF
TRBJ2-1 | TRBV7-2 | CASSLRAGGNEQFF
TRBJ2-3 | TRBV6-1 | CASSRGTGGDTQYF
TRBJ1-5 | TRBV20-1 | CSARAGDALNQPQHF
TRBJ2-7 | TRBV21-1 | CASSKGGAEEQYF
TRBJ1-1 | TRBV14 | CASSQDRGDTEAFF
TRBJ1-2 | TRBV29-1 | CSVERQGALLTGYTF
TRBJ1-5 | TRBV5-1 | CASSSTGERNQPQHF
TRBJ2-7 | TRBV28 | CASSLFRLYEQYF
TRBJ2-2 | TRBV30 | CAWSYTNTGELFF
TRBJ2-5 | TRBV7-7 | CASSYRPGLAGEETQYF
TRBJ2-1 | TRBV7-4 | CASSLARSGLAGGFSLGNNEQFF
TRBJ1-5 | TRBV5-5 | CASSFYVGYQPQHF
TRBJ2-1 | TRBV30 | CAWSVLVGNEQFF
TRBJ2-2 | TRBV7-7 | CASSLEGANTGELFF
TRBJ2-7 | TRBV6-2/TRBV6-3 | CASSYRTGPYEQYF
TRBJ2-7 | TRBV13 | CASRLSGTKYEQYF
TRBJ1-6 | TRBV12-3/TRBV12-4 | CASSSGWSSYNSPLHF
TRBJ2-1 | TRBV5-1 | CASSFQWGSTNEQFF
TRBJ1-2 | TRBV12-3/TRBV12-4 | CASSSLRGLWGYTF
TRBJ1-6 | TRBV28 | CASSPPGHKSDSPLHF
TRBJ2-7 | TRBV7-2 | CASSTTRDGSYEQYF
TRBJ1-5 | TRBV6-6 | CASQGQFNQPQHF
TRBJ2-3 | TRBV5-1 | CASSAGTGTDTQYF
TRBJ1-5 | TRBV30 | CAWSMGYNQPQHF
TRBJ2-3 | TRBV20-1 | CSARAAGGAGVITDTQYF
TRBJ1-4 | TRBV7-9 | CASSLGYRPTNEKLFF
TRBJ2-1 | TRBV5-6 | CASSGGTAEQFF
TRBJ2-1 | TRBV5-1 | CASSLGTSGTVGFYNEQFF
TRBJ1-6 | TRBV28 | CASSLMDGSYNSPLHF
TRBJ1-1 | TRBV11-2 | CASSLGQGGRGTEAFF
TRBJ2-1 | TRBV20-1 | CSARFGQSYNEQFF
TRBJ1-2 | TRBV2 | CASRDKQGSAAGYTF
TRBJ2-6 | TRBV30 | CAWSRFPANVLTF